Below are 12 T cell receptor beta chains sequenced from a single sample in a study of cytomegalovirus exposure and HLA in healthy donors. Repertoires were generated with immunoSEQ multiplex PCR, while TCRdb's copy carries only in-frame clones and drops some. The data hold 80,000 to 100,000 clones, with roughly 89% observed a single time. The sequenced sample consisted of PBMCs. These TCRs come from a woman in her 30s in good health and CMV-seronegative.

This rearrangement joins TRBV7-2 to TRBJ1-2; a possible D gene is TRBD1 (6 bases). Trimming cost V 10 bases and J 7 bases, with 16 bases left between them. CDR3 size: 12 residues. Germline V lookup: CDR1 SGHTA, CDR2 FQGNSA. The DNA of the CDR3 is TGTGCCACACCTGGGGGGGCGGGTGGCTACACCTTC. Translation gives CATPGGAGGYTF.

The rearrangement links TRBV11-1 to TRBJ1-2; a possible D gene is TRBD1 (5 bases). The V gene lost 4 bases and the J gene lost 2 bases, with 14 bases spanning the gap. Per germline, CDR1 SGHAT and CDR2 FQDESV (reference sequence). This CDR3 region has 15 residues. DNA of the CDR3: TGTGCCAGCAGCTCGAATCGGGGGTTAAACTATGGCTACACCTTC. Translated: CASSSNRGLNYGYTF.

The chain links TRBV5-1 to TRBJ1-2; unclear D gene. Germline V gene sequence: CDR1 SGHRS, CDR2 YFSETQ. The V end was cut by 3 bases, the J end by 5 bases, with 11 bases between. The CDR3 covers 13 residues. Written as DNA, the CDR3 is TGCGCCAGCAGCTCCAGCGGGGTTTATGGCTACACCTTC. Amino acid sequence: CASSSSGVYGYTF. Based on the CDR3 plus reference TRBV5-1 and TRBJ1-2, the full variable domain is KAGVTQTPRYLIKTRGQQVTLSCSPISGHRSVSWYQQTPGQGLQFLFEYFSETQRNKGNFPGRFSGRQFSNSRSEMNVSTLELGDSALYLCASSSSGVYGYTFGSGTRLTVV.

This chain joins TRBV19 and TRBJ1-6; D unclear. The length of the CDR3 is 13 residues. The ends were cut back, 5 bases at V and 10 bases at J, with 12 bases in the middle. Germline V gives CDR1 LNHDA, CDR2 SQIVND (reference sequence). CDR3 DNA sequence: TGTGCCAGTAGTCCGACAAATCCGTCACCCCTCCACTTT. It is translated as CASSPTNPSPLHF.

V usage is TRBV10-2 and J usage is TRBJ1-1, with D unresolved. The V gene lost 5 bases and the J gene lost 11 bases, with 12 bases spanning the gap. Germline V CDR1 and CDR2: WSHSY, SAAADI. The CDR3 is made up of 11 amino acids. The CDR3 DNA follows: TGCGCCAGCAGTCTAGCAGACACGGCTTTCTTT. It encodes CASSLADTAFF.

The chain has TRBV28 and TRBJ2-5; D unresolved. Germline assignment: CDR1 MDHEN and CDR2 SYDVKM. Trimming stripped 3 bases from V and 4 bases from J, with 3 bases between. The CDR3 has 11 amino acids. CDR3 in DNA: TGTGCCAGCAGTTTTCGAGAGACCCAGTACTTC. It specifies CASSFRETQYF.

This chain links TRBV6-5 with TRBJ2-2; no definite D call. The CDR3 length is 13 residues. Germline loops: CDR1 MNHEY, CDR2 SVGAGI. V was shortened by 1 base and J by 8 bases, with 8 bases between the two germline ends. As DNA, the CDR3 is TGTGCCAGCAGTTACTTCGACAATGGGGAGCTGTTTTTT. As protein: CASSYFDNGELFF.

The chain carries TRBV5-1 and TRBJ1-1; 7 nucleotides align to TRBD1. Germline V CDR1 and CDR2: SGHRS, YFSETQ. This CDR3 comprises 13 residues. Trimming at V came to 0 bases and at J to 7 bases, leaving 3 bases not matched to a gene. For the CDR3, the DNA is TGCGCCAGCAGCTTGGGTAACAGGGGTGAAGCTTTCTTT. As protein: CASSLGNRGEAFF.

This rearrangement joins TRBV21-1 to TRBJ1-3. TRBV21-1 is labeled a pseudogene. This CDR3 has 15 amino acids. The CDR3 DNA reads TGTGCCAGCAGCCTTCGGGATATTTCTGGAAACACCATATATTTT. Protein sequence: CASSLRDISGNTIYF.

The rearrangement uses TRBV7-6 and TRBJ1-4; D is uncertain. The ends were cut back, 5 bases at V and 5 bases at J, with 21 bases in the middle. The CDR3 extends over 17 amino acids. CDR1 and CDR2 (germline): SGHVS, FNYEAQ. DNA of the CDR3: TGTGCCAGCAGCCCCCCGCGGGGTTGGCAGTTCAATGAAAAACTGTTTTTT. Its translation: CASSPPRGWQFNEKLFF.

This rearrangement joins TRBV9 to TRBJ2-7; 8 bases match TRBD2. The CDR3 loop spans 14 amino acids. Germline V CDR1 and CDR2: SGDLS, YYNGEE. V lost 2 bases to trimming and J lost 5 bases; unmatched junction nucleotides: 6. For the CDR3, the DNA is TGTGCCAGCAGCGTTTTAGCGGGATCCAACGAGCAGTACTTC. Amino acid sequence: CASSVLAGSNEQYF.

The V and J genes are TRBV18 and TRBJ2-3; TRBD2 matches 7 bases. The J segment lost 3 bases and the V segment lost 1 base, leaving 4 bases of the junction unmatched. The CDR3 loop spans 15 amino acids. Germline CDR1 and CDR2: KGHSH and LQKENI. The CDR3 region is CASSPQNGGTDTQYF. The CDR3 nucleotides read TGTGCCAGCTCACCACAAAACGGGGGGACAGATACGCAGTATTTT. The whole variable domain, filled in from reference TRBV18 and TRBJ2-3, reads NAGVMQNPRHLVRRRGQEARLRCSPMKGHSHVYWYRQLPEEGLKFMVYLQKENIIDESGMPKERFSAEFPKEGPSILRIQQVVRGDSAAYFCASSPQNGGTDTQYFGPGTRLTVL.